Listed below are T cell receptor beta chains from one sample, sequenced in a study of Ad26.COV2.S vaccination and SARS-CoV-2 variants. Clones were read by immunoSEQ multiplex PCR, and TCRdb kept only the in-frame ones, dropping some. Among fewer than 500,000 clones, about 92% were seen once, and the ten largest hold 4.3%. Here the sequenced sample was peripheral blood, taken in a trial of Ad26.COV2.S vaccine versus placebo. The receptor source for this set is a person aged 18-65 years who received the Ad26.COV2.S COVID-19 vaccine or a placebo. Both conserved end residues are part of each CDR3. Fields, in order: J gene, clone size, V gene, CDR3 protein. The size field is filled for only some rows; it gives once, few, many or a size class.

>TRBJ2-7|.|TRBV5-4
CASSLGGTAAYEQYF
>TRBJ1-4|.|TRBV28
CASSLRPVEKLFF
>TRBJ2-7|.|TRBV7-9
CASSFESGPNYEQYF
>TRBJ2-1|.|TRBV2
CASSGDRYNEQFF
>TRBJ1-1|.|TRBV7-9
CASGLTDEAFF
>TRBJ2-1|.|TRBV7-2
CASSVYIAGNEQFF
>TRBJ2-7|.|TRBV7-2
CASSLVGEYEQYF
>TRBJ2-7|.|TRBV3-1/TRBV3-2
CASSQSLIEEVHGQYF
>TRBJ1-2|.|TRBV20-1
CIIQGDYGYTF
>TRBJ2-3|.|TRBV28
CASSTHPSGPFTDTQYF
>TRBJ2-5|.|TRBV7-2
CASSLADRGRVETQYF
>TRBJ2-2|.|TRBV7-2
CASSLYPPSGGGNTGELFF
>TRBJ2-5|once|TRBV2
CASSLGQLETQYF
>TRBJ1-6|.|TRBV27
CASSMSSYNSPLHF
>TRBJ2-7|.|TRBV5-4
CASSLVGGEAYEQYF
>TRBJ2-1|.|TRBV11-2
CASSMGLANEQFF
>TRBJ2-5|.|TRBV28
CASSLIMGQQETQYF
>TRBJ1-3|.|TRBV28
CASSLDYLGNTIYF
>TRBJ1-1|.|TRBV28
CASSLPTGPTNTEAFF
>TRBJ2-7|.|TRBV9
CASSGGTVPYEQYF
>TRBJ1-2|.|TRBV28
CASSDRGFIYGYTF
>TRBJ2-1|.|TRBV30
CAWTKGLASIEGGYNEQFF
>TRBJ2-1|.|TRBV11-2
CASSFLNEQFF
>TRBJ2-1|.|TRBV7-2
CASSLNLWTLRVEQFF
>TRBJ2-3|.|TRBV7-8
CASSSSGRADTDTQYF
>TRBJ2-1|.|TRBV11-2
CASSQRSSGAYNEQFF
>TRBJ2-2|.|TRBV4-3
CASSQERASSGYANTGELFF
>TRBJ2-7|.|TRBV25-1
CASVAGASGIYEQYF
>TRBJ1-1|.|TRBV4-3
CASSQTGNTEAFF
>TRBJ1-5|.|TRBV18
CASSRTGMNQPQHF
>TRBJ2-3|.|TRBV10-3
CAISESVSTDTQYF
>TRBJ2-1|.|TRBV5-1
CASSLGRGSRFSYNEQFF
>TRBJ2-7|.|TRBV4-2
CASSQSGQGSYEQYF
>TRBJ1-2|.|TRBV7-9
CASSLDVQGGGYTF
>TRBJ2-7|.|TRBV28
CASSFSLAGLYEQYF
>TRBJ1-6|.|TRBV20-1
CSASLRQGNSPLHF
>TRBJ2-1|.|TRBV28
CASSLPGGDNEQFF
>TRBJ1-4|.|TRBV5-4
CASSEDRGQEAEKLFF
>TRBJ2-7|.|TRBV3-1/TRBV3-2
CASSQDSEQYF
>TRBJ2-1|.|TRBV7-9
CASSPLQREQFF
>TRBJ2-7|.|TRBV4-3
CASSQGLAGTYEQYF
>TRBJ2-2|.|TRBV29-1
CSAGTANTGELFF
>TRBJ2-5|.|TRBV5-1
CASSLVPGSETQYF
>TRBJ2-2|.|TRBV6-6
CATARTGTGELFF
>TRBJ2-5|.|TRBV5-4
CASSLPGVGQGQETQYF
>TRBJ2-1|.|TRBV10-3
CAISESGTGLWNEQFF
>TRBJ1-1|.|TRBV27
CASSLSENTEAFF
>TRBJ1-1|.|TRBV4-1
CASSGGTRNTEAFF
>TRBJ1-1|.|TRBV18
CASSPDSEAFF
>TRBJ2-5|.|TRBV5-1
CASSQLAGGETQYF
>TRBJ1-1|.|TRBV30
CAWSVGQNTEAFF
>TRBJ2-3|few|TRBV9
CASSPRYRGDTQYF
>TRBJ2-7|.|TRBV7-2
CASSLGPAGLYEQYF
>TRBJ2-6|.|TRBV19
CASSNFTGLAGGPFRLGANVLTF
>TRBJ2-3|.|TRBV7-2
CASSLGQGIADTQYF
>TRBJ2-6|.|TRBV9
CASSVSGSRSGANVLTF